The 23 T cell receptor beta chains below all came from one sample that was sequenced in a study of T cell changes during pregnancy in multiple sclerosis. The data were produced by immunoSEQ multiplex PCR, yet TCRdb's version contains in-frame clones alone and is incomplete. Of some 28,000 clones listed, more than 85% are singletons. Here the sequenced sample was CD4+ T cells from peripheral blood mononuclear cells, taken in the first trimester of pregnancy. These receptors were taken from a female donor in good health, enrolled as a control in a pregnancy study.

J is TRBJ1-2 and V is TRBV5-1; 7 bases fit TRBD1. This CDR3 is 13 amino acids long. V lost 4 bases to trimming and J lost 6 bases; unmatched junction nucleotides: 6. Germline loops: CDR1 SGHRS, CDR2 YFSETQ. CDR3 residues: CASSPDGQDGYTF. The DNA for the CDR3 is TGCGCCAGCAGCCCAGATGGACAGGATGGCTACACCTTC.

The chain carries TRBV27 and TRBJ2-3, with a tentative D call TRBD2 (6 bases). Germline V lookup: CDR1 MNHEY, CDR2 SMNVEV (reference sequence). The CDR3 has 15 residues. Trimming took off 4 bases at V and 0 bases at J, with 11 bases between the two ends. CDR3 amino acids: CASSSPGLSTDTQYF. The CDR3 region has the DNA TGTGCCAGCAGTTCCCCGGGACTGAGCACAGATACGCAGTATTTT.

This chain's CDR3 is CASSYEGGLDSPLHF. The CDR3 DNA sequence: TGTGCCAGCAGTTACGAGGGAGGGTTAGATTCACCCCTCCACTTT. This chain connects TRBV6-5 to TRBJ1-6; D uncertain. The CDR3 contains 15 residues. CDR1 is MNHEY and CDR2 is SVGAGI in the germline V gene. V lost 2 bases to trimming and J lost 8 bases, with 13 bases between them.

The genes are TRBV5-5 and TRBJ2-5; TRBD1 matches at 8 bases. Trimming at V came to 0 bases and at J to 4 bases, leaving 2 bases not matched to a gene. From germline, CDR1 is SGHKS and CDR2 YYEKEE (reference sequence). The CDR3 sequence is 14 residues long. CDR3 bases: TGTGCCAGCAGCTTGGCAGGACAGGGAGAGACCCAGTACTTC. Its protein is CASSLAGQGETQYF.

This chain links TRBV5-1 with TRBJ2-7, with 9 nucleotides matching TRBD1. The CDR3 has 14 amino acids. The trim removed 7 bases at V and 3 bases at J, leaving 8 bases unmatched. The germline V gene has CDR1 SGHRS and CDR2 YFSETQ. The CDR3 bases are TGCGCCAGCTGGCCGGGACAGGGAATCTACGAGCAGTACTTC. Protein sequence: CASWPGQGIYEQYF.

In its sample, this clone was seen a few times. J is TRBJ1-1 and V is TRBV30; maybe TRBD1 (6 bases). V was pared by 4 bases and J by 0 bases, with 12 bases between. Germline CDR1 reads GTSNPN; CDR2 reads SVGIG (reference sequence). The CDR3 is 14 residues long. CDR3 in DNA: TGTGCCTGGAACCAGGGGACGATGAACACTGAAGCTTTCTTT. Amino acid sequence: CAWNQGTMNTEAFF.

CDR3 in amino acids: CASSLAGAAYNEQFF. The CDR3 bases are TGTGCCAGTAGCCTAGCGGGAGCGGCTTACAATGAGCAGTTCTTC. The chain uses TRBV19 and TRBJ2-1, with 10 bases matching TRBD2. The CDR3 consists of 15 residues. CDR1 LNHDA and CDR2 SQIVND come from the germline V gene (reference sequence). V shed 6 bases and J 4 bases; nucleotides not matched to a gene: 6.

The chain recombines TRBV14 with TRBJ2-7; no reliable D call. This CDR3 has 14 amino acids. In germline, CDR1 is SGHDN, CDR2 FVKESK. The V end was cut by 0 bases, the J end by 8 bases, with 14 bases between. CDR3 amino acids: CASSQDSLLRKQYF. The CDR3 DNA follows: TGTGCCAGCAGCCAAGATTCCCTACTACGGAAGCAGTACTTC.

The CDR3 DNA follows: TGTGCCAGCCGGGGGTTTAGCCAAGAGACCCAGTACTTC. The encoded protein is CASRGFSQETQYF. This rearrangement joins TRBV14 to TRBJ2-5; maybe TRBD2 (6 bases). The V and J ends lost 8 bases and 1 base respectively, with 11 bases between them. This CDR3 is 13 amino acids long. CDR1 is SGHDN, CDR2 FVKESK, per germline. The full variable domain, with the rest looked up from reference TRBV14 and TRBJ2-5, is EAGVTQFPSHSVIEKGQTVTLRCDPISGHDNLYWYRRVMGKEIKFLLHFVKESKQDESGMPNNRFLAERTGGTYSTLKVQPAELEDSGVYFCASRGFSQETQYFGPGTRLLVL.

The rearrangement links TRBV19 to TRBJ1-1; possibly TRBD1 for D (6 bases). The CDR3 loop spans 15 amino acids. The germline V gene encodes CDR1 LNHDA and CDR2 SQIVND (reference sequence). Between the trimmed V and J ends, which lost 5 bases and 2 bases, there was a span of 15 bases. In DNA form, the CDR3 reads TGTGCCAGTAGTTTAGGGGGGCGCCGAAACACTGAAGCTTTCTTT. Protein: CASSLGGRRNTEAFF.

J is TRBJ2-3 and V is TRBV5-1; 10 bases map to TRBD2. CDR3 size: 15 residues. V lost 5 bases, J lost 6 bases, and 9 bases stayed unmatched. Germline CDR1 and CDR2: SGHRS and YFSETQ. CDR3 protein: CASRGGSGGSDTQYF. CDR3 DNA: TGCGCCAGCAGAGGGGGTAGCGGGGGGTCCGATACGCAGTATTTT. The entire variable domain, with the rest obtained from reference TRBV5-1 and TRBJ2-3, is as follows: KAGVTQTPRYLIKTRGQQVTLSCSPISGHRSVSWYQQTPGQGLQFLFEYFSETQRNKGNFPGRFSGRQFSNSRSEMNVSTLELGDSALYLCASRGGSGGSDTQYFGPGTRLTVL.

This clone was found once. This chain joins TRBV5-1 and TRBJ2-1; 7 bases are shared with TRBD2. V was pared by 4 bases and J by 6 bases, with 13 bases of the junction left unmatched. This CDR3 comprises 16 residues. Per germline, CDR1 SGHRS and CDR2 YFSETQ. The DNA of the CDR3 is TGCGCCAGCAGCGTCAACCTTCGGACTAGTGGCAATGAGCAGTTCTTC. Its translation is CASSVNLRTSGNEQFF.

V usage is TRBV6-5 and J usage is TRBJ2-7; TRBD2 is a possible D gene (7 bases). The CDR3 runs 15 residues. Between the trimmed V and J ends, which lost 5 bases and 2 bases, there was a span of 16 bases. Germline CDR1 MNHEY, CDR2 SVGAGI. The CDR3 DNA is TGTGCCAGCAGTAGGTCGGGGGCGGGAGCCTACGAGCAGTACTTC. It codes for CASSRSGAGAYEQYF.

This rearrangement joins TRBV28 to TRBJ2-7; TRBD1 might be the D (6 bases). Germline assignment: CDR1 MDHEN and CDR2 SYDVKM. Between the trimmed V and J ends, which lost 6 bases and 5 bases, there was a span of 11 bases. The CDR3 is made up of 12 amino acids. CDR3 sequence: CASSRGRDEQYF. CDR3 coding DNA: TGTGCCAGCAGCAGGGGTCGGGACGAGCAGTACTTC.

In DNA, the CDR3 is TGTGCCAGCAGGAGGGCGGGAAATGAGCAGTTCTTC. Translation gives CASRRAGNEQFF. The chain is built from TRBV6-1 and TRBJ2-1, with D possibly matching TRBD2 (6 bases). Trimming left V 6 bases short and J 7 bases short, with 10 bases between. The CDR3 is 12 residues long. CDR1 is MNHNS, CDR2 SASEGT, per germline.

The V call is TRBV18, the J call TRBJ1-4, with 12 bases identical to TRBD1. Per germline, CDR1 KGHSH and CDR2 LQKENI. The CDR3 loop spans 16 amino acids. Trimming took 6 bases from V and 3 from J; bases not matched to a gene: 5. The CDR3 sequence: CASSGTGGLSNEKLFF. The CDR3 region has the DNA TGTGCCAGCTCTGGGACAGGGGGCCTGTCTAATGAAAAACTGTTTTTT.

This chain links TRBV6-5 with TRBJ1-5, with D uncertain. Trimming shortened V by 5 bases and J by 9 bases, and 17 bases separated the two germline ends. The CDR3 runs to 14 residues. CDR1 is MNHEY and CDR2 is SVGAGI in the germline V gene. The CDR3 here is CASSTPGPSGPQHF. CDR3 in DNA: TGTGCCAGCAGTACACCCGGGCCCAGCGGGCCCCAGCATTTT.

V is TRBV11-2 and J is TRBJ2-7; 7 bases map to TRBD1. In germline, CDR1 is SGHAT, CDR2 FQNNGV. The CDR3 runs to 15 residues. J lost 0 bases, V lost 6 bases, and 8 bases had no gene match. The CDR3: CASRLTGTDSYEQYF. CDR3 nucleotides: TGTGCCAGCAGATTAACCGGGACAGACTCCTACGAGCAGTACTTC.

The V call is TRBV10-1, the J call TRBJ2-3, with 7 bases identical to TRBD1. This CDR3 is built from 16 residues. The V gene end was trimmed by 8 bases and the J gene end by 7 bases; junction bases not matched to a gene: 18. CDR1 is WNHNN and CDR2 is SYGVQD in the germline V gene (reference sequence). The CDR3 reads CASPWAVEGAGHTQYF. Written as DNA, the CDR3 is TGCGCCAGCCCTTGGGCTGTAGAGGGGGCTGGGCATACGCAGTATTTT.

The V gene is TRBV5-1, the J gene TRBJ2-1; TRBD2 matches 7 bases. Germline V lookup: CDR1 SGHRS, CDR2 YFSETQ. The CDR3 is 15 residues long. The ends lost 2 bases at V and 0 bases at J; junction bases unmatched: 2. CDR3 DNA sequence: TGCGCCAGCAGCTTCGCGGGGGACTCCTACAATGAGCAGTTCTTC. Amino acids: CASSFAGDSYNEQFF.

V gene TRBV15 combines with J gene TRBJ2-3; tentative D call: TRBD1 (7 bases). Germline-derived CDR1 and CDR2 are LNHNV and YYDKDF (reference sequence). Between the trimmed V and J ends, which lost 0 bases and 5 bases, there was a span of 15 bases. The CDR3 contains 16 residues. Written as DNA, the CDR3 is TGTGCCACCAGCAGAGATCAGGGGGGAGGAATAGATACGCAGTATTTT. Residues: CATSRDQGGGIDTQYF.

The chain has TRBV9 and TRBJ1-4, with a tentative D call TRBD1 (6 bases). V was clipped by 4 bases and J by 8 bases, with 12 bases between them. Germline V lookup: CDR1 SGDLS, CDR2 YYNGEE. CDR3 length equals 13 residues. This chain's CDR3 is CASSFSQGEKLFF. DNA for the CDR3: TGTGCCAGCAGCTTTAGTCAGGGGGAAAAACTGTTTTTT.

This clone is a singleton in its sample. This sequence joins TRBV5-8 and TRBJ1-2, with D possibly being TRBD1 (5 bases). Germline V CDR1 and CDR2: SGHTS, YDEGEE. V dropped 6 bases and J dropped 5 bases, with 17 bases sitting between them. The CDR3 totals 14 residues. The CDR3 coding sequence is TGTGCCAGCACCCTGGGGCAGCAGGGTTATGGCTACACCTTC. The encoded protein is CASTLGQQGYGYTF.